These 14 T cell receptor beta chains share one sample of origin, sequenced in a study of blood T cells in healthy people across ages. Sample-barcoded 5' priming and a J-beta primer mix drove a second PCR of roughly 6 to 12 cycles. MiXCR, applied by TCRdb to the 5' RACE reads, yields one record per CDR3 protein. This table has 750,000 or so distinct CDR3 sequences, 20% to 25% appearing once. The data also belong to a second study, concerning T cells of mothers and their children.

Sequencing was performed on blood. Every receptor here comes from a boy younger than 18 in good health.

This clonotype occurred a few times. An end of the junction differs from the germline gene, which may be a read error. V usage is TRBV7-6 and J usage is TRBJ1-6; D perhaps matches TRBD1 (5 bases). The CDR3 length is 14 residues. Germline CDR1 and CDR2: SGHVS and FNYEAQ. The CDR3 nucleotides read TGTGCCAGCAGCTCATACGGGACCGGTTCAACCCTCCACTTT. Its protein is CASSSYGTGSTLHF.

This clonotype was seen more than once but under ten times. The chain employs TRBV20-1 and TRBJ2-7; D gene uncertain. The CDR3 loop spans 12 amino acids. The V gene's germline CDR1 is DFQATT and CDR2 SNEGSKA (reference sequence). V lost 5 bases and J 6 bases, leaving 14 bases between the germline ends. CDR3 in DNA: TGCAGTGCTCCCGGACCGATAGCCGAGCAGTACTTC. It encodes CSAPGPIAEQYF.

The chain has TRBV20-1 and TRBJ2-7, with D uncertain. Trimming stripped 3 bases from V and 4 bases from J, with 13 bases between. CDR1 and CDR2 (germline): DFQATT, SNEGSKA (reference sequence). The CDR3 is 13 residues long. The CDR3 region is CSASLGMGYEQYF. The CDR3 nucleotides are TGCAGTGCTAGTCTAGGGATGGGGTACGAGCAGTACTTC.

The CDR3 sequence: CASSFSGGPPFEQFF. The CDR3 region has the DNA TGTGCCAGCAGCTTTAGCGGGGGGCCACCTTTTGAGCAGTTCTTC. The chain uses TRBV5-4 and TRBJ2-5; 10 nucleotides agree with TRBD2. The better agreement between TRBJ2-1 and the DNA end casts doubt on the J call. Germline CDR1 reads SGHNT; CDR2 reads YYREEE (reference sequence). CDR3 size: 15 residues.

The genes are TRBV3-1 and TRBJ2-2; D not certain. The CDR3 has 17 amino acids. V was trimmed by 0 bases and J by 7 bases, leaving 18 bases between them. Germline V CDR1 and CDR2: LGHDT, YNNKEL (reference sequence). CDR3 protein: CASSQDLSRLVNGELFF. In DNA, the CDR3 is TGTGCCAGCAGCCAAGACTTATCCCGACTGGTCAACGGGGAGCTGTTTTTT.

This clonotype was counted only a few times. V and J are TRBV10-3 and TRBJ2-5; D gene uncertain. The closer fit of TRBJ2-7 to the DNA end suggests the J call may be wrong. Per the germline V gene, CDR1 is ENHRY and CDR2 is SYGVKD. This CDR3 is built from 14 residues. CDR3 sequence: CAISDTLLRDEQYF. CDR3 DNA: TGTGCCATCAGTGATACCCTGCTTCGGGACGAGCAGTACTTC.

This chain joins TRBV7-2 and TRBJ2-7; tentative D call: TRBD2 (6 bases). V gave up 2 bases and J gave up 4 bases, with 15 bases separating them. CDR1 SGHTA and CDR2 FQGNSA come from the germline V gene. CDR3 size: 15 residues. This chain's CDR3 is CASSLIHGSRYEQYF. CDR3 sequence (DNA): TGTGCCAGCAGCTTAATCCACGGGAGTCGGTACGAGCAGTACTTC.

This clonotype was seen more than once but under ten times. The rearrangement uses TRBV20-1 and TRBJ1-5, with 7 bases fitting TRBD1. This CDR3 has 16 amino acids. V trimming: 0 bases; J trimming: 7 bases; junction bases outside the gene matches: 12. The V gene's germline CDR1 is DFQATT and CDR2 SNEGSKA (reference sequence). CDR3 sequence: CSARDPTGRLGQPQHF. CDR3 bases: TGCAGTGCTAGAGATCCGACAGGGAGGTTAGGGCAGCCCCAGCATTTT.

There are a few counts of this clonotype. The chain uses TRBV6-2 or TRBV6-3 and TRBJ2-7, with 9 bases fitting TRBD2. The CDR3 consists of 14 residues. V trimming: 5 bases; J trimming: 7 bases; junction bases outside the gene matches: 9. CDR1 is MNHEY and CDR2 is SVGEGT in the germline V gene. CDR3 DNA sequence: TGTGCCAGCAGTCTTACTAGCGGGTCGTCTGAGCAGTACTTC. This sequence encodes CASSLTSGSSEQYF.

The chain uses TRBV5-1 and TRBJ2-1, with TRBD2 matching over 10 bases. CDR3 size: 16 residues. The ends lost 7 bases at V and 3 bases at J; junction bases unmatched: 10. CDR1 SGHRS and CDR2 YFSETQ come from the germline V gene. The CDR3 nucleotides are TGCGCCAGCGCCCCCGAAAGACTAGCGGGCTACAATGAGCAGTTCTTC. The encoded protein is CASAPERLAGYNEQFF.

This clonotype has just a few counts. The chain couples TRBV7-2 to TRBJ2-4, with TRBD1 as a possible D gene (6 bases). V dropped 3 bases and J dropped 0 bases, with 9 bases sitting between them. Germline values: CDR1 SGHTA, CDR2 FQGNSA. The CDR3 runs to 15 residues. CDR3 sequence (DNA): TGTGCCAGCAGCTTCGTGGACAGAGCCAAAAACATTCAGTACTTC. Amino acids: CASSFVDRAKNIQYF.

Only a few counts were recorded for this clonotype. The chain recombines TRBV20-1 with TRBJ2-1, with 9 bases aligning to TRBD2. The CDR3 extends over 15 amino acids. The trim removed 0 bases at V and 5 bases at J, leaving 5 bases unmatched. Germline CDR1 and CDR2: DFQATT and SNEGSKA (reference sequence). Here the CDR3 reads CSARDTGLAHNEQFF. The DNA of the CDR3 is TGCAGTGCTAGAGATACAGGACTAGCGCACAATGAGCAGTTCTTC.

In this sample, this clonotype turned up a few times. The chain joins TRBV5-1 to TRBJ2-5; weak D call: TRBD1 (6 bases). The J call may be wrong; the DNA end is better matched by TRBJ2-7. Germline CDR1 and CDR2: SGHRS and YFSETQ. The CDR3 contains 15 residues. The CDR3 protein is CASSLGRTAHGEQYF. CDR3 sequence (DNA): TGCGCCAGCAGCTTGGGTCGGACAGCACACGGCGAGCAGTACTTC.

Only a few counts were recorded for this clonotype. CDR3 region: CASSQVLTTDTQYF. The CDR3 coding sequence is TGCGCCAGCAGCCAAGTGCTTACCACAGATACGCAGTATTTT. The V gene is TRBV4-1, the J gene TRBJ2-3; D not resolved. Per the germline V gene, CDR1 is MGHRA and CDR2 is YSYEKL. The V end was cut by 1 base, the J end by 2 bases, with 7 bases between. CDR3 length: 14 amino acids.